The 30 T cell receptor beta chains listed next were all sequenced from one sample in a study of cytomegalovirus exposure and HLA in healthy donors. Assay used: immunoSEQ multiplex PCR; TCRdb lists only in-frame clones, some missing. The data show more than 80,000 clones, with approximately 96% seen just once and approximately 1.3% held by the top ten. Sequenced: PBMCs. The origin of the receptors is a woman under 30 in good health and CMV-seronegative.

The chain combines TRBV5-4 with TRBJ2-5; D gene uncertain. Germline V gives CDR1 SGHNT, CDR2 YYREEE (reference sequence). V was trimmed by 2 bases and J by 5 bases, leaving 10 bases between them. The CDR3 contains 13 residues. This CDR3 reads CASSFMGSETQYF. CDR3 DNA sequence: TGTGCCAGCAGCTTCATGGGCTCCGAGACCCAGTACTTC.

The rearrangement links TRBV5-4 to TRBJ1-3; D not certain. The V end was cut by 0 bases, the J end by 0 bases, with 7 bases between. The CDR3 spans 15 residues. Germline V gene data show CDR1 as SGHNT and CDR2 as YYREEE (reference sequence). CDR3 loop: CASSLDPGSGNTIYF. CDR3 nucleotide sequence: TGTGCCAGCAGCTTGGATCCGGGCTCTGGAAACACCATATATTTT.

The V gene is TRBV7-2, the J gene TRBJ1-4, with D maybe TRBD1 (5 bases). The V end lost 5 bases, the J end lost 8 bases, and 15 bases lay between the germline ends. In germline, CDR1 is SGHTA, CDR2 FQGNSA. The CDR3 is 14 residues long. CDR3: CASSQTVVNEKLFF. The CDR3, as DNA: TGTGCCAGCAGCCAGACAGTGGTTAACGAAAAACTGTTTTTT.

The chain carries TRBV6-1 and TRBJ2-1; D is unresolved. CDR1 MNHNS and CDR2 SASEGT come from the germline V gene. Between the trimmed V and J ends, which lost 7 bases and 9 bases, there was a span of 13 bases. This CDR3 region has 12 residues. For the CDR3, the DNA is TGTGCCAGCACGGAGATAGCAAGTGAGCAGTTCTTC. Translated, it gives CASTEIASEQFF.

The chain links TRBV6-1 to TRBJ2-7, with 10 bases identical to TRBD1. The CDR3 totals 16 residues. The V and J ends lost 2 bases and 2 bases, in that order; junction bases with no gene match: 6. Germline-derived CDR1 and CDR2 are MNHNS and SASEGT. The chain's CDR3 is CASSELDRGGTYEQYF. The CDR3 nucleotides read TGTGCCAGCAGTGAATTGGACAGGGGGGGTACCTACGAGCAGTACTTC.

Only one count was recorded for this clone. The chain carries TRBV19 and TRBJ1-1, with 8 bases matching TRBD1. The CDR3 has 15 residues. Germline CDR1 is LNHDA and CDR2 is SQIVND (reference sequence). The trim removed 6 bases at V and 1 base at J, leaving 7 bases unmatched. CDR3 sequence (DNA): TGTGCCAGTAGGAATCAGGGGGCGGAGAACACTGAAGCTTTCTTT. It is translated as CASRNQGAENTEAFF. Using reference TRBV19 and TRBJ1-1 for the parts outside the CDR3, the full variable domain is DGGITQSPKYLFRKEGQNVTLSCEQNLNHDAMYWYRQDPGQGLRLIYYSQIVNDFQKGDIAEGYSVSREKKESFPLTVTSAQKNPTAFYLCASRNQGAENTEAFFGQGTRLTVV.

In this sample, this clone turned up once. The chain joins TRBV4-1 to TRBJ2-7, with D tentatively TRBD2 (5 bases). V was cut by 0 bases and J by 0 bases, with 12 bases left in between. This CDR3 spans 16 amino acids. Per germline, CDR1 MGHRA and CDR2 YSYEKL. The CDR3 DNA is TGCGCCAGCAGCCAAGACGGCGGGTTATCCTCCTACGAGCAGTACTTC. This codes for CASSQDGGLSSYEQYF.

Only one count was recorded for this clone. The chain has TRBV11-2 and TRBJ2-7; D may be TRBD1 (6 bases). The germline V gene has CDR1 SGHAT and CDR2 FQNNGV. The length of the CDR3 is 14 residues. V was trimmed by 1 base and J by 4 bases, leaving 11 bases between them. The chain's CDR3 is CASSLGSQGYEQYF. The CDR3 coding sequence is TGTGCCAGCAGCTTAGGTTCACAGGGTTACGAGCAGTACTTC.

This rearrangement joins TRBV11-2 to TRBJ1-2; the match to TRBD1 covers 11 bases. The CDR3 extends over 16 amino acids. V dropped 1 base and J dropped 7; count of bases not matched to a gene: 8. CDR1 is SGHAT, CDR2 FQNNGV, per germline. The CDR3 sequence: CASSLAGQGALGGYTF. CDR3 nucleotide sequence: TGTGCCAGCAGCTTAGCCGGACAGGGGGCCTTGGGTGGCTACACCTTC.

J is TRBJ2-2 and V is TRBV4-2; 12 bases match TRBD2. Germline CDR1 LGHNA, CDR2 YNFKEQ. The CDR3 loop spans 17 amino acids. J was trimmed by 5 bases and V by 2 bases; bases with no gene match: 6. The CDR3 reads CASSQSPLAGGTGELFF. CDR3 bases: TGTGCCAGCAGCCAATCCCCCCTAGCGGGAGGGACCGGGGAGCTGTTTTTT.

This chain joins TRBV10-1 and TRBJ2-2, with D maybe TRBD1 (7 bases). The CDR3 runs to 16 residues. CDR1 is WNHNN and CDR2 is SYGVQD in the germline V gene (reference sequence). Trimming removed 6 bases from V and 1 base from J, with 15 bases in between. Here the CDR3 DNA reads TGCGCCAGCAGCCGCCGGGGGACAGTGAACACCGGGGAGCTGTTTTTT. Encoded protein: CASSRRGTVNTGELFF.

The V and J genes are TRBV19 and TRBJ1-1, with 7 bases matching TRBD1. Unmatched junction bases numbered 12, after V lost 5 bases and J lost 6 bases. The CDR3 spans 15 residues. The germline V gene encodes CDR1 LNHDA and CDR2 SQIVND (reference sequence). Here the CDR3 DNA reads TGTGCCAGTAGTCCGCAAGACAGGGCCGGTCCTGAAGCTTTCTTT. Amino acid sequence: CASSPQDRAGPEAFF.

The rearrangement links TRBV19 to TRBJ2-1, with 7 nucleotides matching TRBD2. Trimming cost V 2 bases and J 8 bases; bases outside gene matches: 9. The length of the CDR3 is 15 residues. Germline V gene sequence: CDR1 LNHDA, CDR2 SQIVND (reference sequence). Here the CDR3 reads CASSIFAQLADEQFF. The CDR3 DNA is TGTGCCAGTAGTATATTTGCCCAGCTAGCGGATGAGCAGTTCTTC.

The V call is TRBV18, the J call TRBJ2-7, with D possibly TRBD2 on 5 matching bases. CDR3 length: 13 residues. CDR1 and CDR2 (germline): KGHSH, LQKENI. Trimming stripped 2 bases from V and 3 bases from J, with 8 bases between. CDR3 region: CASSPELGYEQYF. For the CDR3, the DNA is TGTGCCAGCTCACCAGAACTAGGCTACGAGCAGTACTTC.

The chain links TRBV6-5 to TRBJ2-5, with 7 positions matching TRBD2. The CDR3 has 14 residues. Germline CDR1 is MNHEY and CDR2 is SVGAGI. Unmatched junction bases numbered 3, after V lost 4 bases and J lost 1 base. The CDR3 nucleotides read TGTGCCAGCAGTTTTGGCGGGAGCCAAGAGACCCAGTACTTC. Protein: CASSFGGSQETQYF.

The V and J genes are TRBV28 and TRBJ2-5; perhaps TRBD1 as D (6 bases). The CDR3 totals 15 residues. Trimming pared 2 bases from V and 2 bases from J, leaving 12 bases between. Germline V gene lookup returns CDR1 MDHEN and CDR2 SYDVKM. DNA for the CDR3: TGTGCCAGCAGTTTAGGGGGTGGACAGCAAGAGACCCAGTACTTC. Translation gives CASSLGGGQQETQYF.

CDR3: CASRATSGRVNEQYF. In DNA form, the CDR3 reads TGCGCCAGCAGGGCTACTAGCGGGAGAGTTAACGAGCAGTACTTC. The chain recombines TRBV5-1 with TRBJ2-7; 11 positions match TRBD2. Trimming removed 5 bases from V and 5 bases from J; junction bases left unmatched: 9. The germline V gene encodes CDR1 SGHRS and CDR2 YFSETQ. The CDR3 covers 15 residues.

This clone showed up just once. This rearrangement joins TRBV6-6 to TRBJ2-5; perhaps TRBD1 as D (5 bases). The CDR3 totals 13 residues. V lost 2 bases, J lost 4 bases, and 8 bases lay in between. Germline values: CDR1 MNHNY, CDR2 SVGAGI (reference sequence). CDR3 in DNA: TGTGCCAGCAGTTACCAGGGCGGAGAGACCCAGTACTTC. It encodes CASSYQGGETQYF.

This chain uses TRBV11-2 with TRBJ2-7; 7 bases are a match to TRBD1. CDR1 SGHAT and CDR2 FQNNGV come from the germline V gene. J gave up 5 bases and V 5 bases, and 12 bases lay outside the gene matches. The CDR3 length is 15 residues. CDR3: CASSRLQGSLDEQYF. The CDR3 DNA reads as TGTGCCAGCAGCAGACTACAGGGGAGTTTGGACGAGCAGTACTTC.

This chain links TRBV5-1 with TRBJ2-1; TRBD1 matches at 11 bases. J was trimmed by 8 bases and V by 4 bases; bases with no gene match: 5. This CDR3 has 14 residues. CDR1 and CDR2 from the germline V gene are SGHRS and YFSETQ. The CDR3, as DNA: TGCGCCAGCAGCCTATGGGACAGGGGGGATGAGCAGTTCTTC. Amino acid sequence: CASSLWDRGDEQFF.

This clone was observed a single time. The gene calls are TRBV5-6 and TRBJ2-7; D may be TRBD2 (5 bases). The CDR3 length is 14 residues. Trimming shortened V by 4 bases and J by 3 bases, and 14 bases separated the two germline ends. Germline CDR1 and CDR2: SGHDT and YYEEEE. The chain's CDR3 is CASSDSLVFYEQYF. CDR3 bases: TGTGCCAGCAGCGACTCACTAGTCTTCTACGAGCAGTACTTC.

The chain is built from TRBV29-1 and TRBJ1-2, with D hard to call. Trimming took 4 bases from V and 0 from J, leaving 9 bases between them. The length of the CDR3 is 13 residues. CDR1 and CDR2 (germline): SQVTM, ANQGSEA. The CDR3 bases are TGCAGCGTTGGGAGACGGTCTAACTATGGCTACACCTTC. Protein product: CSVGRRSNYGYTF.

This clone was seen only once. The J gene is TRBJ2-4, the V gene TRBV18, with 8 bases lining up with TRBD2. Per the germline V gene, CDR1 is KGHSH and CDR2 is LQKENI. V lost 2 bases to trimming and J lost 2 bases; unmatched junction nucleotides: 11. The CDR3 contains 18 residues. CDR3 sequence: CASSPFGGALLSKNIQYF. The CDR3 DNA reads TGTGCCAGCTCACCATTCGGGGGGGCGCTTCTTTCCAAAAACATTCAGTACTTC.

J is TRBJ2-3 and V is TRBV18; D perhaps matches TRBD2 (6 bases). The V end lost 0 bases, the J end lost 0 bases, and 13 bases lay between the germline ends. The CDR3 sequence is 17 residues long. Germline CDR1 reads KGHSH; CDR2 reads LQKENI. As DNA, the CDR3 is TGTGCCAGCTCACCACCATCGGGGGAGTGGAGCACAGATACGCAGTATTTT. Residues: CASSPPSGEWSTDTQYF.

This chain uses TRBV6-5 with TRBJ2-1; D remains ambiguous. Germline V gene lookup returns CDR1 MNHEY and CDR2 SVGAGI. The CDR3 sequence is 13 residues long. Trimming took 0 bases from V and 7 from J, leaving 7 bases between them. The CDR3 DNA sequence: TGTGCCAGCAGTTACTCCCACTTAAATGAGCAGTTCTTC. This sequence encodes CASSYSHLNEQFF.

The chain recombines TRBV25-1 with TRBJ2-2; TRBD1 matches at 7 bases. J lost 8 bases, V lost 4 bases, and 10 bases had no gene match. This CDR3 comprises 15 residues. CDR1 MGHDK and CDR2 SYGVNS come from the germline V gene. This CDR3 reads CASSGGQGVGGELFF. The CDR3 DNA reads TGTGCCAGCAGTGGTGGGCAGGGGGTGGGGGGGGAGCTGTTTTTT. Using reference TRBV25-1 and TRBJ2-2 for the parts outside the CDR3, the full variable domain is EADIYQTPRYLVIGTGKKITLECSQTMGHDKMYWYQQDPGMELHLIHYSYGVNSTEKGDLSSESTVSRIRTEHFPLTLESARPSHTSQYLCASSGGQGVGGELFFGEGSRLTVL.

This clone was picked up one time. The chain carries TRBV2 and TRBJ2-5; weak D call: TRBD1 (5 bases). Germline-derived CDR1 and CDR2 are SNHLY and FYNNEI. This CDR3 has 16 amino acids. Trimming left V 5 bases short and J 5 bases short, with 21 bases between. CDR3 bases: TGTGCCAGCAGTCGAGACGGTCTGGGGCTCGCGGAGACCCAGTACTTC. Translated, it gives CASSRDGLGLAETQYF.

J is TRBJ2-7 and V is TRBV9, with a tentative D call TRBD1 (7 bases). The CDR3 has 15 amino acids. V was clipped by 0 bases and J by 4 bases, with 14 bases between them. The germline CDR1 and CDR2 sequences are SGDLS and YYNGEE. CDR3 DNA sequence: TGTGCCAGCAGCGTAGCGGAGGGGGCAGATTACGAGCAGTACTTC. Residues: CASSVAEGADYEQYF.

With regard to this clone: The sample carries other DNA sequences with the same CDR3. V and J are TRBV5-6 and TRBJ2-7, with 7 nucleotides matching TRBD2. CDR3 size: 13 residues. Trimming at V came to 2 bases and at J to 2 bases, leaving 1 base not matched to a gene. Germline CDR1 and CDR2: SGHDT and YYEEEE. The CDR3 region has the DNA TGTGCCAGCAGCTTCGGGACTACCTACGAGCAGTACTTC. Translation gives CASSFGTTYEQYF.

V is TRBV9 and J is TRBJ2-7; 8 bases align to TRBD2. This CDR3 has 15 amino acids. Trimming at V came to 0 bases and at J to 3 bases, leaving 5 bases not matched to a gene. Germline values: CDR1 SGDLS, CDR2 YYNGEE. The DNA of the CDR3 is TGTGCCAGCAGCGTAGAGAGCGGGAGTCTCTACGAGCAGTACTTC. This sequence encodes CASSVESGSLYEQYF.